A single sample is the source of the 5 T cell receptor beta chains below, sequenced in a study of blood T cell repertoires in COVID-19. Profiling relied on immunoSEQ multiplex PCR, and the TCRdb table lists in-frame clones only, not all of them. The sample includes about 320,000 clones, about 91% of them seen just once. The source material was peripheral blood. All receptors derive from a woman between 25 and 40 years old with COVID-19, enrolled during active disease.

This clone was seen once. The genes are TRBV30 and TRBJ2-5, with 10 bases matching TRBD1. This CDR3 has 15 amino acids. From germline, CDR1 is GTSNPN and CDR2 SVGIG (reference sequence). V lost 7 bases to trimming and J lost 0 bases; unmatched junction nucleotides: 8. The CDR3 DNA follows: TGTGCCTCGAACCGGGACAGGGGATACCAAGAGACCCAGTACTTC. Protein: CASNRDRGYQETQYF.

The genes are TRBV3-1 (or the pseudogene TRBV3-2) and TRBJ1-5; D remains ambiguous. Germline CDR1 reads LGHDT; CDR2 reads YNNKEL (reference sequence). The CDR3 totals 13 residues. V lost 3 bases and J lost 7, with 10 bases in between. The CDR3 DNA follows: TGTGCCAGCAGCCAGGGGAGTAACCAGCCCCAGCATTTT. Translation: CASSQGSNQPQHF.

The rearrangement uses TRBV29-1 and TRBJ1-1, with D maybe TRBD1 (5 bases). From germline, CDR1 is SQVTM and CDR2 ANQGSEA. V lost 6 bases and J 4 bases, leaving 18 bases between the germline ends. CDR3 size: 14 residues. CDR3: CSVTRGRGGTEAFF. The CDR3 nucleotides read TGCAGCGTAACCCGAGGTAGGGGTGGCACTGAAGCTTTCTTT.

Worth noting for this clone: Different DNA sequences within this sample yield the same CDR3. The V and J genes are TRBV19 and TRBJ1-1; 8 bases match TRBD1. Germline CDR1 LNHDA, CDR2 SQIVND (reference sequence). The V gene end was trimmed by 4 bases and the J gene end by 4 bases; junction bases not matched to a gene: 2. This CDR3 comprises 13 residues. The CDR3 nucleotides are TGTGCCAGTAGTAGAGACAGGGGCACTGAAGCTTTCTTT. Translation gives CASSRDRGTEAFF. Full variable domain (remainder filled in from reference TRBV19 and TRBJ1-1): DGGITQSPKYLFRKEGQNVTLSCEQNLNHDAMYWYRQDPGQGLRLIYYSQIVNDFQKGDIAEGYSVSREKKESFPLTVTSAQKNPTAFYLCASSRDRGTEAFFGQGTRLTVV.

This clone was picked up one time. The chain has TRBV18 and TRBJ2-1, with D tentatively TRBD1 (6 bases). The CDR3 is made up of 17 amino acids. Trimming left V 3 bases short and J 5 bases short, with 20 bases between. Germline loops: CDR1 KGHSH, CDR2 LQKENI. As DNA, the CDR3 is TGTGCCAGCTCACCCGGCCAGGCCAAAAGGGGGAACAATGAGCAGTTCTTC. Protein sequence: CASSPGQAKRGNNEQFF.